The entry below describes one TCR beta chain. Its specificity is not known. Trimming stripped 5 bases from V and 5 bases from J, with 11 bases between. The germline V gene encodes CDR1 SGHRS and CDR2 YFSETQ. The length of the CDR3 is 12 residues. Produced via immunoSEQ multiplex PCR; TCRdb's table is partial and in-frame only. The sample includes 35,000 or so clones, more than 70% of them seen just once. The data belong to a study of STAT5B mutations in CD4+ large granular lymphocyte leukemia. Findings and caveats of the study: Top patient clones used TRBV06 genes more often: 8/27 versus 2/35 in controls.

Sequenced input: CD4+ T cells from blood buffy coats. The sequence derives from a human donor in good health. The chain joins TRBV5-1 to TRBJ2-7; weak D call: TRBD1 (5 bases). CDR3 region: CASRQDGDEQYF. The CDR3 bases are TGCGCCAGCAGACAGGACGGAGACGAGCAGTACTTC.